Listed below are T cell receptor beta chains from one sample, sequenced in a study of cytomegalovirus exposure and HLA in healthy donors. Assay used: immunoSEQ multiplex PCR; TCRdb lists only in-frame clones, some missing. This sample has about 200,000 clones; approximately 80% occur once, and the top ten carry 2.9%. Sequencing used PBMCs. The receptors come from a man younger than 40 in good health and CMV-seronegative. Both conserved end residues are part of each CDR3. Fields, in order: V gene, D gene, clone size, J gene, CDR3 protein, CDR3 DNA. The D gene is left open where the match is weak. Size is omitted from some rows. Given values are once, few, many or a class for expanded clones.

TRBV27,TRBD1,-,TRBJ2-3,CASSPPGTGDTDTQYF,TGTGCCAGCAGTCCTCCCGGGACAGGGGACACAGATACGCAGTATTTT
TRBV6-5,TRBD1,-,TRBJ1-1,CASSFSGQGNTEAFF,TGTGCCAGCAGTTTTTCGGGACAGGGAAACACTGAAGCTTTCTTT
TRBV19,-,-,TRBJ2-4,CASSIVGGAKNIQYF,TGTGCCAGTAGTATAGTAGGGGGTGCCAAAAACATTCAGTACTTC
TRBV7-2,TRBD1,-,TRBJ1-2,CASSQDRVGFGYTF,TGTGCCAGCAGCCAGGACAGGGTTGGCTTTGGCTACACCTTC
TRBV6-5,TRBD1,-,TRBJ1-3,CASSRSTGVGNTIYF,TGTGCCAGCAGTAGGTCGACAGGGGTCGGAAACACCATATATTTT
TRBV7-9,TRBD2,few,TRBJ2-1,CASSSPPGGGAHEQFF,TGTGCCAGCAGCTCCCCGCCCGGCGGGGGGGCCCATGAGCAGTTCTTC
TRBV11-2,-,-,TRBJ2-7,CASRGGTSSYEQYF,TGTGCCAGCCGGGGCGGGACCAGCTCCTACGAGCAGTACTTC
TRBV7-2,-,-,TRBJ1-4,CASSLRPGGEKLFF,TGTGCCAGCAGCTTAAGACCCGGAGGTGAAAAACTGTTTTTT
TRBV18,-,once,TRBJ1-3,CASSPPGAVGGNTIYF,TGTGCCAGCTCACCACCGGGGGCCGTGGGTGGAAACACCATATATTTT
TRBV5-8,TRBD1,-,TRBJ1-6,CASSGDRGSPLHF,TGTGCCAGCAGCGGAGACAGGGGTTCACCCCTCCACTTT
TRBV9,TRBD1,-,TRBJ2-5,CASSVWGTEFQETQYF,TGTGCCAGCAGCGTGTGGGGGACAGAGTTCCAAGAGACCCAGTACTTC
TRBV14,-,-,TRBJ1-4,CASSQTNRGDEKLFF,TGTGCCAGCAGCCAAACCAACCGGGGGGATGAAAAACTGTTTTTT
TRBV6-5,-,-,TRBJ2-5,CASGLAGIQETQYF,TGTGCCAGCGGTTTGGCGGGGATTCAAGAGACCCAGTACTTC
TRBV4-2,-,-,TRBJ1-3,CASSPYRGSSGNTIYF,TGTGCCAGCAGCCCCTACCGGGGTTCCTCTGGAAACACCATATATTTT
TRBV29-1,-,-,TRBJ2-3,CSVEDFGPHNTDTQYF,TGCAGCGTTGAAGATTTTGGTCCGCACAACACCGATACGCAGTATTTT
TRBV27,TRBD1,-,TRBJ1-5,CASRGTQGAGQPQHF,TGTGCCAGCAGGGGGACCCAGGGGGCCGGACAGCCCCAGCATTTT
TRBV4-1,-,-,TRBJ2-7,CASSPWGGRGRDEQYF,TGCGCCAGCAGCCCTTGGGGGGGCAGGGGAAGGGACGAGCAGTACTTC
TRBV27,-,-,TRBJ2-3,CASSSTDTQYF,TGTGCTTCTAGCAGCACAGATACGCAGTATTTT
TRBV5-8,-,few,TRBJ1-1,CASSLIRYSIEAFF,TGTGCCAGCAGCTTGATCAGATATAGCATTGAAGCTTTCTTT
TRBV27,-,-,TRBJ2-1,CASRRYNEQFF,TGTGCCAGCAGGAGATACAATGAGCAGTTCTTC
TRBV11-3,TRBD1,-,TRBJ1-6,CASSPKTGSGIRSYNSPLHF,TGTGCCAGCAGCCCGAAGACAGGGAGCGGTATCCGCTCCTATAATTCACCCCTCCACTTT
TRBV6-1,TRBD1,-,TRBJ1-5,CASSEGRRGKENQPQHF,TGTGCCAGCAGCGAAGGTCGCAGGGGGAAGGAGAATCAGCCCCAGCATTTT
TRBV6-1,TRBD1,-,TRBJ2-7,CASSEGQGGPYEQYF,TGTGCCAGCAGTGAAGGACAGGGGGGCCCCTACGAGCAGTACTTC
TRBV9,TRBD1,-,TRBJ1-2,CASSVVPDRADGYTF,TGTGCCAGCAGCGTAGTCCCGGACAGGGCCGATGGCTACACCTTC
TRBV5-1,-,few,TRBJ1-1,CASTLSAANTEAFF,TGCGCCAGCACCCTCAGTGCCGCGAACACTGAAGCTTTCTTT
TRBV6-5,-,-,TRBJ2-7,CASSYEETDYAYEQYF,TGTGCCAGCAGTTACGAGGAAACGGACTACGCCTACGAGCAGTACTTC
TRBV2,-,-,TRBJ2-2,CASSEAAGAGTGELFF,TGTGCCAGCAGTGAAGCCGCGGGGGCTGGGACCGGGGAGCTGTTTTTT
TRBV12-5,-,once,TRBJ1-4,CASGLYQFLTNEKLFF,TGTGCTAGTGGTTTGTACCAGTTCCTCACTAATGAAAAACTGTTTTTT
TRBV7-2,TRBD1,-,TRBJ1-1,CASSSAQGRGGAFF,TGTGCCAGCAGCTCGGCACAGGGGCGGGGTGGAGCTTTCTTT
TRBV6-6,TRBD1,few,TRBJ1-2,CASSPLDRVNYGYTF,TGTGCCAGCAGTCCCTTGGACAGGGTGAACTATGGCTACACCTTC
TRBV4-3,-,-,TRBJ2-3,CASSLLTESTDTQYF,TGCGCCAGCAGCCTCCTGACAGAGAGCACAGATACGCAGTATTTT
TRBV11-1,-,few,TRBJ2-7,CASSLFGTYEQYF,TGTGCCAGCAGTCTTTTCGGTACCTACGAGCAGTACTTC
TRBV4-1,-,-,TRBJ1-5,CASSQDRGSSNQPQHF,TGCGCCAGCAGCCAAGATAGGGGAAGTAGCAATCAGCCCCAGCATTTT
TRBV7-9,-,-,TRBJ2-1,CASSLALVYNEQFF,TGTGCCAGCAGCTTAGCTCTCGTTTACAATGAGCAGTTCTTC
TRBV28,-,few,TRBJ1-2,CASSLEGRYGYTF,TGTGCCAGCAGTTTAGAGGGCCGCTATGGCTACACCTTC
TRBV5-4,-,-,TRBJ2-2,CASSLDSMNTGELFF,TGTGCCAGCAGCTTGGACTCAATGAACACCGGGGAGCTGTTTTTT
TRBV6-1,-,-,TRBJ2-3,CASSASAYTDTQYF,TGTGCCAGCTCGGCTAGCGCATACACAGATACGCAGTATTTT
TRBV25-1,TRBD2,-,TRBJ2-5,CASSDNVAGNHQETQYF,TGTGCCAGCAGTGATAACGTAGCGGGGAACCACCAAGAGACCCAGTACTTC
TRBV5-6,-,-,TRBJ1-1,CASSFSQYTEAFF,TGTGCCAGCAGCTTTTCACAGTACACTGAAGCTTTCTTT
TRBV6-1,TRBD1,-,TRBJ2-3,CASSADRGQTDTQYF,TGTGCCAGCAGTGCAGACAGGGGGCAGACAGATACGCAGTATTTT
TRBV6-4,-,once,TRBJ2-1,CASSDQGPSDEQFF,TGTGCCAGCAGTGACCAGGGCCCTTCGGATGAGCAGTTCTTC
TRBV28,TRBD2,-,TRBJ2-7,CATREGSTSYEQYF,TGTGCCACCCGGGAGGGCAGTACGTCCTACGAGCAGTACTTC
TRBV29-1,-,-,TRBJ1-3,CSVEDYRSGSGNTIYF,TGCAGCGTTGAAGATTATAGGTCAGGGTCTGGAAACACCATATATTTT
TRBV6-1,TRBD2,-,TRBJ2-2,CASSENPSGLGATGELFF,TGTGCCAGCAGTGAAAACCCCTCGGGACTAGGGGCCACCGGGGAGCTGTTTTTT
TRBV7-9,TRBD1,-,TRBJ2-1,CSSSLGYRGRYNEQFF,TGTTCCAGCAGCTTAGGCTACAGGGGACGCTACAATGAGCAGTTCTTC
TRBV11-2,TRBD2,-,TRBJ2-5,CASSFSLAGGEETQYF,TGTGCCAGCAGCTTTTCACTAGCGGGGGGGGAAGAGACCCAGTACTTC
TRBV7-2,-,-,TRBJ1-6,CASSRAGEQNSPLHF,TGTGCCAGCAGCCGAGCAGGGGAACAGAATTCACCCCTCCACTTT
TRBV19,-,few,TRBJ1-3,CASSTFGGGPGNTIYF,TGTGCCAGTAGTACCTTCGGGGGGGGGCCTGGAAACACCATATATTTT
TRBV7-3,TRBD1,-,TRBJ2-2,CASSLAQGETGELFF,TGTGCCAGCAGCTTGGCACAGGGGGAAACCGGGGAGCTGTTTTTT
TRBV9,-,few,TRBJ1-4,CASSVSGGGEKLFF,TGTGCCAGCAGCGTATCCGGGGGGGGTGAAAAACTGTTTTTT